The next 22 T cell receptor beta chains were all read from a single sample in a study of blood T cell repertoires in COVID-19. The data were produced by immunoSEQ multiplex PCR, yet TCRdb's version contains in-frame clones alone and is incomplete. This sample has approximately 60,000 clones, with 85% to 90% found just once. Sequencing was carried out using peripheral blood. The receptors were gathered from a man between 45 and 60 years old with active COVID-19.

This chain uses TRBV4-1 with TRBJ1-2; D remains unclear. This CDR3 comprises 18 residues. CDR1 and CDR2 from the germline V gene are MGHRA and YSYEKL. V was clipped by 3 bases and J by 4 bases, with 24 bases between them. The DNA for the CDR3 is TGCGCCAGCAGCCACCTCGGACTCCGGGAGAGGGCAGGCTATGGCTACACCTTC. As protein: CASSHLGLRERAGYGYTF.

V usage is TRBV27 and J usage is TRBJ1-2; no reliable D call. In germline, CDR1 is MNHEY, CDR2 SMNVEV (reference sequence). This CDR3 comprises 12 residues. V lost 0 bases and J lost 8, with 7 bases in between. The CDR3 reads CASSLSGSGYTF. Written as DNA, the CDR3 is TGTGCCAGCAGTTTATCGGGGAGCGGCTACACCTTC.

V and J are TRBV29-1 and TRBJ2-2; maybe TRBD1 (5 bases). The CDR3 runs to 13 residues. Germline lookup yields CDR1 SQVTM and CDR2 ANQGSEA. Trimming stripped 5 bases from V and 2 bases from J, with 9 bases between. DNA of the CDR3: TGCAGCGTTAAGGACACTAACACCGGGGAGCTGTTTTTT. Protein product: CSVKDTNTGELFF.

The chain couples TRBV30 to TRBJ2-7, with 7 nucleotides matching TRBD2. There are 13 residues in the CDR3. Germline trimming cut 4 bases from V and 2 bases from J; bases unmatched to any gene: 5. CDR1 is GTSNPN and CDR2 is SVGIG in the germline V gene (reference sequence). This CDR3 is CAWIREATYEQYF. The CDR3 bases are TGTGCCTGGATCCGGGAGGCAACCTACGAGCAGTACTTC.

This chain connects TRBV4-2 to TRBJ2-3; TRBD2 matches at 9 bases. J was trimmed by 3 bases and V by 3 bases; bases with no gene match: 13. The CDR3 runs to 18 residues. Germline loops: CDR1 LGHNA, CDR2 YNFKEQ. The CDR3 protein is CASSQGGTSRRFTDTQYF. As DNA, the CDR3 is TGTGCCAGCAGCCAGGGGGGGACTAGCCGGAGGTTTACAGATACGCAGTATTTT.

This sequence joins TRBV18 and TRBJ2-7, with 7 bases lining up with TRBD1. V dropped 5 bases and J dropped 0; count of bases not matched to a gene: 7. Germline CDR1 is KGHSH and CDR2 is LQKENI. This CDR3 comprises 15 residues. CDR3 region: CASSSSNRGSYEQYF. The CDR3 DNA reads as TGTGCCAGCTCATCGAGCAACAGGGGCTCCTACGAGCAGTACTTC.

This clone has only a few counts. The chain combines TRBV9 with TRBJ2-5; TRBD2 agrees at 15 bases. This CDR3 spans 16 amino acids. Unmatched junction bases numbered 7, after V lost 3 bases and J lost 7 bases. Germline CDR1 is SGDLS and CDR2 is YYNGEE. The CDR3 protein is CASSAPGLAGGVTQYF. CDR3 nucleotides: TGTGCCAGCAGCGCACCGGGACTAGCGGGGGGAGTGACCCAGTACTTC.

The J gene is TRBJ2-5, the V gene TRBV2; 7 bases align to TRBD2. The CDR3 totals 12 residues. Germline trimming cut 4 bases from V and 7 bases from J; bases unmatched to any gene: 3. CDR1 SNHLY and CDR2 FYNNEI come from the germline V gene. CDR3 nucleotides: TGTGCCAGCAGTGTGACTAGCAGGACCCAGTACTTC. Its translation: CASSVTSRTQYF.

V and J are TRBV6-2 or TRBV6-3 and TRBJ1-2; 7 nucleotides align to TRBD1. V trimming: 6 bases; J trimming: 0 bases; junction bases outside the gene matches: 10. This CDR3 comprises 16 residues. Germline V gene data show CDR1 as MNHEY and CDR2 as SVGEGT. CDR3 sequence: CASSQDGTAANYGYTF. The CDR3 DNA sequence: TGTGCCAGCAGCCAGGACGGGACAGCGGCTAACTATGGCTACACCTTC.

The sample holds a few counts of this clone. The rearrangement joins TRBV19 to TRBJ2-2, with TRBD1 matching over 10 bases. The CDR3 is 14 amino acids. CDR1 and CDR2 (germline): LNHDA, SQIVND (reference sequence). J gave up 7 bases and V 6 bases, and 5 bases lay outside the gene matches. CDR3 sequence reads: CASSEGQGIGELFF. In DNA, the CDR3 is TGTGCCAGTAGCGAGGGACAGGGGATCGGGGAGCTGTTTTTT. Full variable domain (outside the CDR3, taken from reference TRBV19 and TRBJ2-2): DGGITQSPKYLFRKEGQNVTLSCEQNLNHDAMYWYRQDPGQGLRLIYYSQIVNDFQKGDIAEGYSVSREKKESFPLTVTSAQKNPTAFYLCASSEGQGIGELFFGEGSRLTVL.

The V call is TRBV9, the J call TRBJ2-5, with 8 bases lining up with TRBD2. The CDR3 covers 16 residues. V lost 0 bases, J lost 3 bases, and 7 bases stayed unmatched. Germline CDR1 SGDLS, CDR2 YYNGEE. The CDR3 DNA reads TGTGCCAGCAGCGTAGGGAGCGGGAGAGCCGAAGAGACCCAGTACTTC. Protein sequence: CASSVGSGRAEETQYF.

V is TRBV7-9 and J is TRBJ1-2; D gene uncertain. CDR3 length equals 13 residues. V was shortened by 6 bases and J by 6 bases, with 14 bases between the two germline ends. Germline assignment: CDR1 SEHNR and CDR2 FQNEAQ (reference sequence). The CDR3 loop reads CASRSTAGDGYTF. DNA of the CDR3: TGTGCCAGCAGATCTACCGCCGGGGATGGCTACACCTTC.

The rearrangement links TRBV6-2 or TRBV6-3 to TRBJ2-5; the D gene is possibly TRBD2 (6 bases). CDR1 and CDR2 (germline): MNHEY, SVGEGT. The CDR3 has 15 residues. V lost 4 bases and J 8 bases, leaving 20 bases between the germline ends. CDR3 DNA: TGTGCCAGCAGTTTCCGGGGGTTGCACAAGAGAACCCAGTACTTC. It specifies CASSFRGLHKRTQYF.

This clone was seen once. V and J are TRBV28 and TRBJ2-3, with TRBD2 matching 10 bases. Per the germline V gene, CDR1 is MDHEN and CDR2 is SYDVKM. The CDR3 spans 16 residues. After removal of 5 bases from V and 5 bases from J, the junction contained 10 bases not matched to a gene. In DNA form, the CDR3 reads TGTGCCAGCAGTGGAGCCATAGCGGGAGGAATAGATACGCAGTATTTT. Protein sequence: CASSGAIAGGIDTQYF.

CDR3 sequence reads: CASSQGQGSGKLFF. In nucleotides, the CDR3 is TGTGCCAGCAGCCAGGGACAGGGGTCCGGAAAACTGTTTTTT. The chain has TRBV14 and TRBJ1-4, with 10 positions matching TRBD1. V lost 3 bases and J lost 10; bases outside the gene matches: 5. This CDR3 has 14 residues. CDR1 is SGHDN, CDR2 FVKESK, per germline. Using reference TRBV14 and TRBJ1-4 for the parts outside the CDR3, the full variable domain is EAGVTQFPSHSVIEKGQTVTLRCDPISGHDNLYWYRRVMGKEIKFLLHFVKESKQDESGMPNNRFLAERTGGTYSTLKVQPAELEDSGVYFCASSQGQGSGKLFFGSGTQLSVL.

The chain joins TRBV30 to TRBJ2-2; no firm D call. The germline gives CDR1 GTSNPN, CDR2 SVGIG (reference sequence). V was cut by 4 bases and J by 2 bases, with 11 bases left in between. The CDR3 spans 14 residues. The CDR3 loop reads CAWMRLLNTGELFF. CDR3 nucleotides: TGTGCCTGGATGAGACTCCTAAACACCGGGGAGCTGTTTTTT.

This clone appeared a single time. The chain carries TRBV19 and TRBJ1-3, with 9 positions matching TRBD1. The CDR3 spans 13 residues. Germline V lookup: CDR1 LNHDA, CDR2 SQIVND (reference sequence). Losses at the gene ends were 11 bases for V and 5 bases for J; bases not matched to a gene: 7. For the CDR3, the DNA is TGTGCCGCGGAGGGGACAGGGAGAAACACCATATATTTT. Protein: CAAEGTGRNTIYF.

This clone was seen a few times. The rearrangement uses TRBV6-5 and TRBJ1-1; a weak D match, TRBD1 (5 bases). V lost 0 bases, J lost 6 bases, and 8 bases lay in between. The CDR3 contains 13 residues. Germline-derived CDR1 and CDR2 are MNHEY and SVGAGI. The DNA for the CDR3 is TGTGCCAGCAGTTACTCAGGGGCTCCTGAAGCTTTCTTT. Translating gives CASSYSGAPEAFF.

This clone was recorded only once. This chain links TRBV19 with TRBJ1-3, with TRBD1 identical over 8 bases. The J segment lost 4 bases and the V segment lost 5 bases, leaving 7 bases of the junction unmatched. The length of the CDR3 is 15 residues. Germline CDR1 reads LNHDA; CDR2 reads SQIVND (reference sequence). This CDR3 reads CASSLSQGAGNTIYF. CDR3 nucleotides: TGTGCCAGTAGTTTAAGCCAGGGGGCAGGAAACACCATATATTTT. Full variable domain (rest looked up from reference TRBV19 and TRBJ1-3): DGGITQSPKYLFRKEGQNVTLSCEQNLNHDAMYWYRQDPGQGLRLIYYSQIVNDFQKGDIAEGYSVSREKKESFPLTVTSAQKNPTAFYLCASSLSQGAGNTIYFGEGSWLTVV.

This sequence joins TRBV18 and TRBJ1-1; D is perhaps TRBD1 (5 bases). Germline V gives CDR1 KGHSH, CDR2 LQKENI. With 3 bases removed from V and 1 base from J, the gap between germline ends came to 15 bases. This CDR3 spans 16 amino acids. The CDR3 sequence is CASSPTSDRSNTEAFF. In DNA form, the CDR3 reads TGTGCCAGCTCACCCACTTCCGACAGATCGAACACTGAAGCTTTCTTT.

In DNA form, the CDR3 reads TGTGCCAGCGGGGGACTAGCGGAATACAATGAGCAGTTCTTC. Amino acids: CASGGLAEYNEQFF. This chain connects TRBV2 to TRBJ2-1; 11 bases agree with TRBD2. Germline V gene sequence: CDR1 SNHLY, CDR2 FYNNEI. Losses at the gene ends were 8 bases for V and 4 bases for J; bases not matched to a gene: 4. The CDR3 is 14 residues long.

This clone was observed once. The V call is TRBV6-5, the J call TRBJ2-5; the match to TRBD2 covers 8 bases. CDR3 length equals 13 residues. CDR1 is MNHEY and CDR2 is SVGAGI in the germline V gene. Losses at the gene ends were 10 bases for V and 2 bases for J; bases not matched to a gene: 6. CDR3 in DNA: TGTGCCACAACTAGCGGACGACAAGAGACCCAGTACTTC. Encoded protein: CATTSGRQETQYF.